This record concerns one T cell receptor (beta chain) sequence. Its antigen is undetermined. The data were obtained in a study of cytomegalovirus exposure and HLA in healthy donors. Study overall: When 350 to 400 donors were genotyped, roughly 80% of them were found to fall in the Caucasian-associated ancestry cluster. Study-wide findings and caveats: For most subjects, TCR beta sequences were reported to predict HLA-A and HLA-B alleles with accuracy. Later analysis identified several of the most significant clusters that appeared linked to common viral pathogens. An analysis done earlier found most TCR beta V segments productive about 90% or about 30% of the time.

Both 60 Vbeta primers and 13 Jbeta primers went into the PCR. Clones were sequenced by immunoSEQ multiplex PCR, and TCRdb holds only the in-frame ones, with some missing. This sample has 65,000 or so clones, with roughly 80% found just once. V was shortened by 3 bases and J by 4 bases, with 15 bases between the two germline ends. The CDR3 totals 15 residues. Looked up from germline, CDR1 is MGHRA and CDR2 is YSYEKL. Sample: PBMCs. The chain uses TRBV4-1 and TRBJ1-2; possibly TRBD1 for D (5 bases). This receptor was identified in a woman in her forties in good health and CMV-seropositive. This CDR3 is CASSQGRGGVYGYTF. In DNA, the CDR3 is TGCGCCAGCAGCCAGGGCCGGGGAGGGGTCTATGGCTACACCTTC.